This entry lists 32 T cell receptor beta chains sequenced from one sample in a study of T cells after yellow fever vaccination. MiXCR, applied by TCRdb to the 5' RACE reads, yields one record per CDR3 protein. The sample yields around 46,000 distinct CDR3 sequences, 7.4% seen once. The specimen comprised CD8+ T cells sorted from PBMCs, sampled around 16 days after the first yellow fever vaccination. The receptors shown here come from a man younger than 30 who received the YFV17D yellow fever vaccine.

This clonotype was recorded at least ten times. The rearrangement links TRBV7-9 to TRBJ2-5; TRBD2 matches at 10 bases. Germline lookup yields CDR1 SEHNR and CDR2 FQNEAQ (reference sequence). V lost 5 bases to trimming and J lost 2 bases; unmatched junction nucleotides: 2. The CDR3 loop spans 14 amino acids. The CDR3 sequence is CASSELAGQETQYF. The CDR3 coding sequence is TGTGCCAGCAGCGAACTAGCGGGGCAAGAGACCCAGTACTTC. The variable domain in full, with the rest retrieved from reference TRBV7-9 and TRBJ2-5, is DTGVSQNPRHKITKRGQNVTFRCDPISEHNRLYWYRQTLGQGPEFLTYFQNEAQLEKSRLLSDRFSAERPKGSFSTLEIQRTEQGDSAMYLCASSELAGQETQYFGPGTRLLVL.

There are many counts of this clonotype. The chain uses TRBV2 and TRBJ2-1, with D maybe TRBD1 (7 bases). The CDR3 sequence is 12 residues long. Germline V gene lookup returns CDR1 SNHLY and CDR2 FYNNEI. Trimming removed 6 bases at V and 6 bases at J, with 9 bases between. This chain's CDR3 is CASSRGANEQFF. The DNA of the CDR3 is TGTGCCAGCAGCAGGGGGGCCAATGAGCAGTTCTTC.

This clonotype occurred many times. V is TRBV5-1 and J is TRBJ2-1, with D perhaps given as TRBD1 or TRBD2 (5 bases each). Trimming pared 2 bases from V and 3 bases from J, leaving 6 bases between. The CDR3 contains 13 residues. Germline V gives CDR1 SGHRS, CDR2 YFSETQ. The CDR3 bases are TGCGCCAGCAGCTTTGGGGGCTACAATGAGCAGTTCTTC. This sequence encodes CASSFGGYNEQFF. Filled out from reference TRBV5-1 and TRBJ2-1, the complete variable domain reads KAGVTQTPRYLIKTRGQQVTLSCSPISGHRSVSWYQQTPGQGLQFLFEYFSETQRNKGNFPGRFSGRQFSNSRSEMNVSTLELGDSALYLCASSFGGYNEQFFGPGTRLTVL.

This clonotype was recorded at least ten times. This chain joins TRBV27 and TRBJ2-1; TRBD2 matches 11 bases. Trimming cost V 6 bases and J 8 bases; bases outside gene matches: 9. This CDR3 is 15 amino acids long. Germline-derived CDR1 and CDR2 are MNHEY and SMNVEV (reference sequence). This CDR3 is CASSPGASGGHEQFF. The CDR3 DNA reads as TGTGCCAGCAGCCCCGGGGCTAGCGGGGGGCATGAGCAGTTCTTC.

A remark on this clonotype: A much larger clone differs from this one at a single base, so this may be a read error. This chain uses TRBV2 with TRBJ2-7; D gene uncertain. This CDR3 has 12 residues. V lost 10 bases and J lost 6, with 16 bases in between. Germline V CDR1 and CDR2: SNHLY, FYNNEI. The CDR3 DNA reads as TGTGCCAACGGGCACAGATCCACCGAGCAGTACTTC. Protein product: CANGHRSTEQYF.

The gene calls are TRBV7-2 and TRBJ1-2; D not certain. CDR1 and CDR2 from the germline V gene are SGHTA and FQGNSA. CDR3 length: 12 amino acids. Trimming shortened V by 2 bases and J by 11 bases, and 12 bases separated the two germline ends. CDR3 region: CASSLTPFEYTF. Here the CDR3 DNA reads TGTGCCAGCAGCTTAACCCCCTTCGAGTACACCTTC.

In this sample, this clonotype turned up many times. The J gene is TRBJ2-7, the V gene TRBV6-1; no clear D. Germline V gene data show CDR1 as MNHNS and CDR2 as SASEGT. V lost 4 bases and J lost 3, with 10 bases in between. CDR3 length: 13 amino acids. The CDR3 loop is CASSGFFLYEQYF. CDR3 coding DNA: TGTGCCAGCAGTGGGTTCTTCCTCTACGAGCAGTACTTC.

This clonotype was detected ten times or more. Compared with germline, one end of the junction differs, possibly owing to a read error. This chain joins TRBV7-7 and TRBJ2-5, with a tentative D call TRBD1 (7 bases). CDR3 length: 15 residues. CDR1 and CDR2 from the germline V gene are SSHAT and FNYEAQ (reference sequence). Here the CDR3 reads CASSLAPGGGETQYF. CDR3 DNA sequence: TGTGCTAGCAGCTTAGCACCCGGAGGGGGCGAGACCCAGTACTTC.

This clonotype was seen at least ten times. This chain connects TRBV12-5 to TRBJ1-2; 7 bases line up with TRBD1. This CDR3 is 15 amino acids long. Per the germline V gene, CDR1 is LGHNT and CDR2 is FRNRAP. Trimming took 0 bases from V and 2 from J; bases not matched to a gene: 3. CDR3 nucleotide sequence: TGTGCTAGTGGTTTGGTGCTGGACAGGAACTATGGCTACACCTTC. Its protein product is CASGLVLDRNYGYTF.

This clonotype has ten or more counts. The V call is TRBV5-6, the J call TRBJ2-4; D remains ambiguous. The germline V gene encodes CDR1 SGHDT and CDR2 YYEEEE. V was trimmed by 1 base and J by 0 bases, leaving 5 bases between them. The CDR3 length is 14 residues. The CDR3, as DNA: TGTGCCAGCAGCTTGTCTCTAGCCAAAAACATTCAGTACTTC. Residues: CASSLSLAKNIQYF.

This clonotype was observed at least ten times. The chain is built from TRBV30 and TRBJ2-5; 13 positions match TRBD2. Germline CDR1 is GTSNPN and CDR2 is SVGIG (reference sequence). The J segment lost 5 bases and the V segment lost 7 bases, leaving 10 bases of the junction unmatched. The CDR3 extends over 15 amino acids. This chain's CDR3 is CAYGLAGALAETQYF. CDR3 DNA sequence: TGTGCCTATGGACTAGCGGGGGCCCTTGCGGAGACCCAGTACTTC.

This clonotype was detected many times. The rearrangement uses TRBV4-2 and TRBJ2-3; 10 bases fit TRBD2. J gave up 5 bases and V 2 bases, and 16 bases lay outside the gene matches. This CDR3 has 19 residues. CDR1 is LGHNA and CDR2 is YNFKEQ in the germline V gene. CDR3: CASSQLLAGAEQRQDTQYF. CDR3 nucleotides: TGTGCCAGCAGCCAACTTCTAGCGGGGGCCGAACAGCGGCAAGATACGCAGTATTTT.

This clonotype was seen many times. The rearrangement joins TRBV12-3 or TRBV12-4 to TRBJ1-1; 12 nucleotides align to TRBD1. J was trimmed by 1 base and V by 6 bases; bases with no gene match: 6. This CDR3 has 16 amino acids. The CDR3 reads CASRGTGGGRNTEAFF. The CDR3 DNA sequence: TGTGCCAGCAGGGGGACAGGGGGCGGAAGGAACACTGAAGCTTTCTTT.

This clonotype was recorded many times. The rearrangement uses TRBV20-1 and TRBJ2-7, with D unresolved. The V end was cut by 0 bases, the J end by 0 bases, with 9 bases between. The CDR3 is made up of 14 amino acids. Germline V gives CDR1 DFQATT, CDR2 SNEGSKA (reference sequence). CDR3 nucleotides: TGCAGTGCTAGAGATAGTGGATACTCCTACGAGCAGTACGTC. Protein: CSARDSGYSYEQYV.

This clonotype was counted ten times or more. V is TRBV2 and J is TRBJ2-1; D is undetermined. The ends were cut back, 9 bases at V and 9 bases at J, with 15 bases in the middle. Per germline, CDR1 SNHLY and CDR2 FYNNEI. The CDR3 runs 12 residues. The CDR3 DNA reads as TGTGCCAGGGGTAATACGACCGCTGAGCAGTTCTTC. Protein sequence: CARGNTTAEQFF.

In its sample, this clonotype was seen many times. The rearrangement uses TRBV4-3 and TRBJ2-2; no clear D. The germline gives CDR1 LGHNA, CDR2 YSLEER. The CDR3 is made up of 13 amino acids. The V end lost 6 bases, the J end lost 4 bases, and 9 bases lay between the germline ends. The CDR3 region is CASSSESTGELFF. The CDR3 DNA reads as TGCGCCAGCAGTTCGGAAAGCACCGGGGAGCTGTTTTTT.

This clonotype showed up many times. J is TRBJ2-3 and V is TRBV10-3; D possibly corresponds to TRBD2 (6 bases). V shed 6 bases and J shed 5 bases, with 21 bases lying between them. CDR3 size: 16 residues. CDR1 and CDR2 from the germline V gene are ENHRY and SYGVKD. The DNA of the CDR3 is TGTGCCATCAGCGACATCGACACGGGGGTTTTAGATACGCAGTATTTT. Translation: CAISDIDTGVLDTQYF.

The rearrangement links TRBV19 to TRBJ1-6; the match to TRBD1 covers 7 bases. The CDR3 runs to 13 residues. Trimming removed 9 bases from V and 14 bases from J; junction bases left unmatched: 13. Germline CDR1 and CDR2: LNHDA and SQIVND (reference sequence). As DNA, the CDR3 is TGTGCCAGCTCGGGACGACCACAGGGGACCCTCCACTTT. Translated, it gives CASSGRPQGTLHF.

This clonotype was picked up many times. The chain recombines TRBV18 with TRBJ2-1; TRBD2 aligns across 12 bases. V was pared by 3 bases and J by 0 bases, with 12 bases of the junction left unmatched. Germline values: CDR1 KGHSH, CDR2 LQKENI. The CDR3 contains 20 residues. The CDR3 is CASSPISGTSGRYSYNEQFF. CDR3 bases: TGTGCCAGCTCACCTATTTCCGGGACTAGCGGGCGTTACTCCTACAATGAGCAGTTCTTC.

This clonotype was seen a handful of times. This sequence joins TRBV29-1 and TRBJ2-7; unclear D gene. In germline, CDR1 is SQVTM, CDR2 ANQGSEA. This CDR3 spans 14 amino acids. V lost 3 bases, J lost 0 bases, and 12 bases lay in between. The CDR3 DNA sequence: TGCAGCGTTGACGGCAAGTTTTCCTCCTACGAGCAGTACTTC. It yields the protein CSVDGKFSSYEQYF.

In this sample, this clonotype turned up many times. The rearrangement links TRBV7-3 to TRBJ2-7; perhaps TRBD1 as D (6 bases). The CDR3 consists of 16 residues. Germline V CDR1 and CDR2: SGHTA, FQGTGA. V was clipped by 2 bases and J by 3 bases, with 17 bases between them. CDR3 in DNA: TGTGCCAGCAGCTTACGCACAGGGATCTACTACTACGAGCAGTACGTC. Encoded protein: CASSLRTGIYYYEQYV.

This clonotype was detected a few times. V usage is TRBV7-2 and J usage is TRBJ1-5; TRBD1 aligns across 7 bases. CDR1 SGHTA and CDR2 FQGNSA come from the germline V gene. V was pared by 4 bases and J by 3 bases, with 6 bases of the junction left unmatched. The CDR3 is made up of 15 amino acids. The CDR3 reads CASSSWDSLNQPQHF. CDR3 nucleotide sequence: TGTGCCAGCAGCTCCTGGGACAGTCTCAATCAGCCCCAGCATTTT.

Ten or more counts support this clonotype. The chain combines TRBV5-1 with TRBJ1-1; D not resolved. V lost 7 bases and J 0 bases, leaving 10 bases between the germline ends. Germline lookup yields CDR1 SGHRS and CDR2 YFSETQ. This CDR3 has 13 amino acids. CDR3 protein: CASSDGMNTEAFF. As DNA, the CDR3 is TGCGCCAGCTCAGACGGGATGAACACTGAAGCTTTCTTT.

This clonotype was observed at least ten times. The J gene is TRBJ2-3, the V gene TRBV5-5; D unclear. CDR1 SGHKS and CDR2 YYEKEE come from the germline V gene (reference sequence). Trimming took off 4 bases at V and 1 base at J, with 10 bases between the two ends. The CDR3 extends over 14 amino acids. DNA for the CDR3: TGTGCCAGCAGCCGGCCCCCGGGCACAGATACGCAGTATTTT. It codes for CASSRPPGTDTQYF.

This clonotype has at least ten counts. V gene TRBV4-1 combines with J gene TRBJ1-2; no reliable D call. CDR3 size: 15 residues. Germline V gene data show CDR1 as MGHRA and CDR2 as YSYEKL. The V end lost 1 base, the J end lost 9 bases, and 18 bases lay between the germline ends. CDR3 sequence (DNA): TGCGCCAGCAGCCAAGGGATCAACGCTGCGCCGAGCTACACCTTC. As protein: CASSQGINAAPSYTF.

This clonotype came up many times. The rearrangement joins TRBV7-6 to TRBJ2-3, with TRBD1 as a possible D gene (6 bases). The CDR3 is made up of 15 amino acids. Germline CDR1 is SGHVS and CDR2 is FNYEAQ. V was trimmed by 1 base and J by 2 bases, leaving 10 bases between them. Here the CDR3 reads CASSLEGVSTDTQYF. DNA of the CDR3: TGTGCCAGCAGCTTAGAGGGGGTCTCCACAGATACGCAGTATTTT.

This clonotype was picked up many times. This sequence joins TRBV27 and TRBJ2-3; 13 nucleotides agree with TRBD2. Germline values: CDR1 MNHEY, CDR2 SMNVEV (reference sequence). The CDR3 extends over 18 amino acids. Trimming took 5 bases from V and 4 from J; bases not matched to a gene: 12. CDR3: CASSPMIGLAGVSDTQYF. Here the CDR3 DNA reads TGTGCCAGCAGTCCGATGATAGGACTAGCGGGGGTTTCAGATACGCAGTATTTT.

This clonotype was found many times. The genes are TRBV15 and TRBJ2-7; no firm D call. The germline gives CDR1 LNHNV, CDR2 YYDKDF (reference sequence). This CDR3 is 13 amino acids long. V shed 4 bases and J shed 6 bases, with 13 bases lying between them. Written as DNA, the CDR3 is TGTGCCACCAGCACCCGGGCCGCCGGCGAGCAGTACTTC. Translated: CATSTRAAGEQYF.

This clonotype was detected many times. The CDR3 DNA reads as TGCAGTGCTCCCCCCGAAGGTACTTGGGGGGATACGCAGTATTTT. This gives the protein CSAPPEGTWGDTQYF. The gene calls are TRBV20-1 and TRBJ2-3; D assignment may be TRBD1 or TRBD2 (5 bases each). V lost 5 bases, J lost 6 bases, and 21 bases lay in between. Germline-derived CDR1 and CDR2 are DFQATT and SNEGSKA (reference sequence). The length of the CDR3 is 15 residues.

This clonotype showed up many times. The chain uses TRBV5-6 and TRBJ1-2, with 8 bases identical to TRBD1. V shed 4 bases, J shed 6 bases, and the junction held 8 bases outside the gene matches. CDR3 length: 14 residues. The V gene's germline CDR1 is SGHDT and CDR2 YYEEEE. The CDR3, as DNA: TGTGCCAGCAGCCTGTGGACAGGGATGAATGGCTACACCTTC. Protein product: CASSLWTGMNGYTF.

This clonotype was detected ten times or more. This chain connects TRBV6-5 to TRBJ1-5, with D unclear. The CDR3 has 13 amino acids. Germline-derived CDR1 and CDR2 are MNHEY and SVGAGI. Trimming pared 2 bases from V and 5 bases from J, leaving 7 bases between. CDR3 sequence (DNA): TGTGCCAGCAGTTACAACCCGTATCAGCCCCAGCATTTT. Its translation: CASSYNPYQPQHF.

This clonotype has at least ten counts. J is TRBJ2-1 and V is TRBV7-9; 11 bases line up with TRBD1. The V gene end was trimmed by 5 bases and the J gene end by 4 bases; junction bases not matched to a gene: 10. Germline lookup yields CDR1 SEHNR and CDR2 FQNEAQ (reference sequence). CDR3 length: 17 residues. CDR3 sequence: CASSTDRGLPLYNEQFF. The CDR3 DNA is TGTGCCAGCAGCACGGACAGGGGGCTTCCCCTGTACAATGAGCAGTTCTTC.